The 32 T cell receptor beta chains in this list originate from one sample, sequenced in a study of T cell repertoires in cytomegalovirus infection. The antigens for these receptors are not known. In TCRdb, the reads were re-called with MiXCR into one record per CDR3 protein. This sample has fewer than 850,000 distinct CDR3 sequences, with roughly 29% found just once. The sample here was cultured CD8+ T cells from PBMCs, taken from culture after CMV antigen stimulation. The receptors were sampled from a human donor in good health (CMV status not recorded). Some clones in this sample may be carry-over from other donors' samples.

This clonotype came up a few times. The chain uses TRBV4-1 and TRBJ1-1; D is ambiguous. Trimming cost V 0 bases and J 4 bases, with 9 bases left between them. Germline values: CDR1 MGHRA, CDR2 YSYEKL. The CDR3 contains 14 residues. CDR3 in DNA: TGCGCCAGCAGCCAAGATGGGCAGAGCACTGAAGCTTTCTTT. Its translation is CASSQDGQSTEAFF.

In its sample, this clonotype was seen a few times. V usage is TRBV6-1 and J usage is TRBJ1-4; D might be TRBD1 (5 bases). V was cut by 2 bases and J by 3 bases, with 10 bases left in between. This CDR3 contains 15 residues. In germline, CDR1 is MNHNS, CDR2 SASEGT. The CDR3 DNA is TGTGCCAGCAGTGAATACGACAGCCCTAATGAAAAACTGTTTTTT. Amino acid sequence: CASSEYDSPNEKLFF.

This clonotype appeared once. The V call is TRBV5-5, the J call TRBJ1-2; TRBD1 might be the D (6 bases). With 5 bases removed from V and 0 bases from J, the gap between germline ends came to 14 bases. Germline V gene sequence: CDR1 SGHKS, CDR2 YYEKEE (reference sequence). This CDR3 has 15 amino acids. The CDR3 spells CASRVTGIANYGYTF. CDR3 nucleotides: TGTGCCAGCAGGGTCACAGGGATAGCTAACTATGGCTACACCTTC.

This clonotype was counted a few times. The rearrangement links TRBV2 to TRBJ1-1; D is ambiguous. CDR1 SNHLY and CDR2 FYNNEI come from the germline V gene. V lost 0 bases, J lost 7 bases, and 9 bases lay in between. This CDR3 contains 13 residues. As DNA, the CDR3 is TGTGCCAGCAGTGAAGCGCTGGCGGGTGAAGCTTTCTTT. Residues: CASSEALAGEAFF. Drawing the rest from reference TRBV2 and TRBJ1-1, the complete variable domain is EPEVTQTPSHQVTQMGQEVILRCVPISNHLYFYWYRQILGQKVEFLVSFYNNEISEKSEIFDDQFSVERPDGSNFTLKIRSTKLEDSAMYFCASSEALAGEAFFGQGTRLTVV.

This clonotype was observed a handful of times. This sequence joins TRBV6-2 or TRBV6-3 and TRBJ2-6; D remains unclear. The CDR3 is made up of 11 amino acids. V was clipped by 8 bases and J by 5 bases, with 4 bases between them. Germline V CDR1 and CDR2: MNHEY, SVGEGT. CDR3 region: CASRRANVLTF. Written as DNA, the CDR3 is TGTGCCAGCCGGAGGGCCAACGTCCTGACTTTC.

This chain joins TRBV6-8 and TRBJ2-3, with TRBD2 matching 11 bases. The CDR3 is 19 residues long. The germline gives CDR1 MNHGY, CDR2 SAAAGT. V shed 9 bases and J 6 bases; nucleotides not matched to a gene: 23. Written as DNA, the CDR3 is TGTGCCAGTAGCGGGGGGGCTCCGACGGGCGTGGAGCAGTGGGATACGCAGTATTTT. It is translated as CASSGGAPTGVEQWDTQYF.

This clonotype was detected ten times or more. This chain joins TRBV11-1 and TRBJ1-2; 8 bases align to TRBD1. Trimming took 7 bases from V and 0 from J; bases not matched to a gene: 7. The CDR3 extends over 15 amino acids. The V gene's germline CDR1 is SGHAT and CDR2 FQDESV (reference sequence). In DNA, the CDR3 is TGTGCCAGCACTCCGTGGACAGGGCCTAACTATGGCTACACCTTC. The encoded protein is CASTPWTGPNYGYTF. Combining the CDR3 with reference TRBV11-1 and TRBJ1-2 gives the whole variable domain EAEVAQSPRYKITEKSQAVAFWCDPISGHATLYWYRQILGQGPELLVQFQDESVVDDSQLPKDRFSAERLKGVDSTLKIQPAELGDSAMYLCASTPWTGPNYGYTFGSGTRLTVV.

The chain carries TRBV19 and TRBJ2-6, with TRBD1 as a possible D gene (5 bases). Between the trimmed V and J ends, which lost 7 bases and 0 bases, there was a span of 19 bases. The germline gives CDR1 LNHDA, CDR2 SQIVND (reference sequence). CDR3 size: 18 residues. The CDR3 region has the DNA TGTGCCAGTACCTACGAGACAGCCCCATCCTCTGGGGCCAACGTCCTGACTTTC. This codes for CASTYETAPSSGANVLTF.

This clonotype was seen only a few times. CDR3 nucleotides: TGTGCCAGCAGCTCGGACAGGGTCGAGCAGTACTTC. The encoded protein is CASSSDRVEQYF. The rearrangement uses TRBV7-9 and TRBJ2-7; TRBD1 matches 8 bases. Germline V gene sequence: CDR1 SEHNR, CDR2 FQNEAQ (reference sequence). This CDR3 spans 12 amino acids. Trimming removed 4 bases from V and 6 bases from J; junction bases left unmatched: 2.

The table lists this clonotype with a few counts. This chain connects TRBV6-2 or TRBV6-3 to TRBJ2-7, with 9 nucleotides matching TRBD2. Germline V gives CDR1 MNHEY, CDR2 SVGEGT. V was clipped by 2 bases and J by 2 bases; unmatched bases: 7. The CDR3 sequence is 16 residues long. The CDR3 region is CASSYRIAGDPYEQYV. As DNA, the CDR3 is TGTGCCAGCAGTTACCGGATAGCGGGGGACCCCTACGAGCAGTACGTC.

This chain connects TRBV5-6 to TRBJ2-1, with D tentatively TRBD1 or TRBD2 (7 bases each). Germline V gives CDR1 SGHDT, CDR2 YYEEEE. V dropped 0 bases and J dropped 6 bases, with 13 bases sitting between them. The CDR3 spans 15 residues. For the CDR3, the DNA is TGTGCCAGCAGCTTGGGTCAGGGGGGGATCAATGAGCAGTTCTTC. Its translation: CASSLGQGGINEQFF.

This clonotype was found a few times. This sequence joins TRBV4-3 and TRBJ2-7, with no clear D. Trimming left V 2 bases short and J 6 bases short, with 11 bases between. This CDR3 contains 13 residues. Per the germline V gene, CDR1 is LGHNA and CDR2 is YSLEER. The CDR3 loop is CASSQIPRGEQYV. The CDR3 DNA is TGCGCCAGCAGCCAAATCCCCAGAGGCGAGCAGTACGTC.

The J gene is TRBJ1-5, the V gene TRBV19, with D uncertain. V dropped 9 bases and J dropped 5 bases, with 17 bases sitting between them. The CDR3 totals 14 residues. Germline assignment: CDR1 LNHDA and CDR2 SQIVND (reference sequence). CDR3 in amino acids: CASGFGGSHQPQHF. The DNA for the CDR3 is TGTGCCAGCGGGTTTGGTGGCAGCCATCAGCCCCAGCATTTT.

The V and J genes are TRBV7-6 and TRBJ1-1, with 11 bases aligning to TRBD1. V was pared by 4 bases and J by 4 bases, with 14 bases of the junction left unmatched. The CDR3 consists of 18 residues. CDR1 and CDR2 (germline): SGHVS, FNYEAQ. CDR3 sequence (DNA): TGTGCCAGCAGCTCCCCAGGACAGGGGGCGAGTAGGGGCACTGAAGCTTTCTTT. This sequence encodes CASSSPGQGASRGTEAFF.

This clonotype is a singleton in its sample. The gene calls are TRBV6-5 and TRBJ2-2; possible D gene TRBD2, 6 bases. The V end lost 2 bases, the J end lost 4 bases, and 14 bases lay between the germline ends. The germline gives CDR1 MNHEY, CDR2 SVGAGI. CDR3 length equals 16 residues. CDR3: CASSYHPGGSTGELFF. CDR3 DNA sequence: TGTGCCAGCAGTTACCATCCCGGGGGATCCACCGGGGAGCTGTTTTTT.

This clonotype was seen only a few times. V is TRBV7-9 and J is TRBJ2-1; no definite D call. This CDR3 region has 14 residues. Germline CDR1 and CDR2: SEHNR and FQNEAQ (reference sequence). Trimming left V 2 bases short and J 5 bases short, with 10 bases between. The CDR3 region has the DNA TGTGCCAGCAGCTTAAGTAGTTCTGACAATGAGCAGTTCTTC. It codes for CASSLSSSDNEQFF.

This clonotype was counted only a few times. For the CDR3, the DNA is TGTGCCACCAGCAGATCTGACAGTATCTATAATTCACCCCTCCACTTT. Protein: CATSRSDSIYNSPLHF. The chain links TRBV15 to TRBJ1-6; TRBD1 might be the D (5 bases). The V and J ends lost 2 bases and 3 bases respectively, with 11 bases between them. This CDR3 has 16 residues. Germline CDR1 LNHNV, CDR2 YYDKDF (reference sequence).

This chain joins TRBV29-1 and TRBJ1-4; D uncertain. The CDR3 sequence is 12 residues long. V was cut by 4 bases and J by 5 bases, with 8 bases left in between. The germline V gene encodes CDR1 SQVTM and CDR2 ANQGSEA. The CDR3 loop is CSVAVSNEKLFF. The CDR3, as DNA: TGCAGCGTTGCGGTATCGAATGAAAAACTGTTTTTT.

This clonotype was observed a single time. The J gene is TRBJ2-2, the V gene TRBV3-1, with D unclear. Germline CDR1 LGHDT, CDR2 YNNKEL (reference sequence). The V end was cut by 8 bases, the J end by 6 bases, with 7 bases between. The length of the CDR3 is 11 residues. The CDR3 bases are TGTGCCAGCTTCGAGGCCGGGGAGCTGTTTTTT. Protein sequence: CASFEAGELFF.

The CDR3 nucleotides read TGCGCCAGCAGTGAGTCGTCGACAGAATACTATGGCTACACCTTC. Protein: CASSESSTEYYGYTF. This chain connects TRBV10-2 to TRBJ1-2, with D possibly being TRBD1 (5 bases). Germline V CDR1 and CDR2: WSHSY, SAAADI. This CDR3 contains 15 residues. Trimming took off 0 bases at V and 3 bases at J, with 11 bases between the two ends.

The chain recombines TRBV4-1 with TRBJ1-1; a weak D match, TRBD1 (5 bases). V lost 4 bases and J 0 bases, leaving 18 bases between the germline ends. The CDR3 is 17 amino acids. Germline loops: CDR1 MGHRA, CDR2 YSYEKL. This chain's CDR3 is CASSRTDQGPLNTEAFF. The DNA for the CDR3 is TGCGCCAGCAGCCGAACCGACCAGGGTCCCCTGAACACTGAAGCTTTCTTT.

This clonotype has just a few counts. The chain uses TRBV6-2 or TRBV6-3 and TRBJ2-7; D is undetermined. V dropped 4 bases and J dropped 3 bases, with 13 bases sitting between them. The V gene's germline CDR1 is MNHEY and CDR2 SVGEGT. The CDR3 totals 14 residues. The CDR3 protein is CASSSSRARYEQYV. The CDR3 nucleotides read TGTGCCAGCAGTTCCAGCCGGGCCCGCTACGAGCAGTACGTC.

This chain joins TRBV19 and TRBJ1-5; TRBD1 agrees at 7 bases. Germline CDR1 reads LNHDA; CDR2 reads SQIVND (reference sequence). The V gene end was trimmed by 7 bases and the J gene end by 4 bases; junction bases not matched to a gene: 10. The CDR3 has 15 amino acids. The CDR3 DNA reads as TGTGCCAGTATCCCGGGGGGGACAGAAAATCAGCCCCAGCATTTT. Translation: CASIPGGTENQPQHF.

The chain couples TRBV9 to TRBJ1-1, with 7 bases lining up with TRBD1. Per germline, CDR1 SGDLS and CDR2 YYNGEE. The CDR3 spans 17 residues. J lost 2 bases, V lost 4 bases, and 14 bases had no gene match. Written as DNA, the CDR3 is TGTGCCAGCAGCACCTCGACAGGGAACCTCGTCAACACTGAAGCTTTCTTT. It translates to CASSTSTGNLVNTEAFF. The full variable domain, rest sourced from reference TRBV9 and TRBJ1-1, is DSGVTQTPKHLITATGQRVTLRCSPRSGDLSVYWYQQSLDQGLQFLIQYYNGEERAKGNILERFSAQQFPDLHSELNLSSLELGDSALYFCASSTSTGNLVNTEAFFGQGTRLTVV.

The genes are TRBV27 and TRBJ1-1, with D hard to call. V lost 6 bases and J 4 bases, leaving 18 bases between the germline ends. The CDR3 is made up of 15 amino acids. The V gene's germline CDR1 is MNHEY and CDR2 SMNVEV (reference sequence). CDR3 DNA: TGTGCCAGCAGCTACCAATTTGACGGATTCACTGAAGCTTTCTTT. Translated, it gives CASSYQFDGFTEAFF.

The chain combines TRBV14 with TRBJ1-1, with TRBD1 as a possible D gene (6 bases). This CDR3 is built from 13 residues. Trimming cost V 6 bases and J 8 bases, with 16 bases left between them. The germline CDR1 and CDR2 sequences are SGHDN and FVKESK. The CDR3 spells CASSHRVPSEAFF. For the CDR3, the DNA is TGTGCCAGCAGTCACAGGGTCCCCTCAGAAGCTTTCTTT.

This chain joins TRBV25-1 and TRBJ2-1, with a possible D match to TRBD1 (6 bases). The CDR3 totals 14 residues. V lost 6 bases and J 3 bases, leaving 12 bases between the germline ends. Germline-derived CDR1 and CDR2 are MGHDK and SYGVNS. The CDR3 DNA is TGTGCCAGCAGGGACAGAGAAAACTACAATGAGCAGTTCTTC. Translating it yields CASRDRENYNEQFF.

The CDR3, as DNA: TGTGCCAGCAGTTACGGTTCGGGAACGAACACCGGGGAGCTGTTTTTT. Protein product: CASSYGSGTNTGELFF. The chain has TRBV6-5 and TRBJ2-2; D may be TRBD2 (5 bases). The ends were cut back, 2 bases at V and 0 bases at J, with 10 bases in the middle. The germline gives CDR1 MNHEY, CDR2 SVGAGI. The CDR3 totals 16 residues.

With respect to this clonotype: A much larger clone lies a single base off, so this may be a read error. The DNA of the CDR3 is TGTGTCGCCCTGAGAGGGGGCTACGAGCAGTACTTC. Its translation: CVALRGGYEQYF. V and J are TRBV7-2 and TRBJ2-7; D perhaps matches TRBD1 (6 bases). Germline loops: CDR1 SGHTA, CDR2 FQGNSA. This CDR3 has 12 residues.

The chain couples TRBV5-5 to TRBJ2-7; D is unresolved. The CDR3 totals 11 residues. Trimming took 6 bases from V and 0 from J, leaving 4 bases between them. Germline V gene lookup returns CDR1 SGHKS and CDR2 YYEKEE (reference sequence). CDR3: CASMSSYEQYF. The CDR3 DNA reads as TGTGCCAGCATGAGCTCCTACGAGCAGTACTTC.

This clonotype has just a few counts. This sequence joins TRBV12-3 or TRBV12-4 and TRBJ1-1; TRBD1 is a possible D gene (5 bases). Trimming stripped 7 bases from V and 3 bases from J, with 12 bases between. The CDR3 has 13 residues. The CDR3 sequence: CASTMTEDTEAFF. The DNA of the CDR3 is TGTGCCAGCACAATGACAGAGGACACTGAAGCTTTCTTT.

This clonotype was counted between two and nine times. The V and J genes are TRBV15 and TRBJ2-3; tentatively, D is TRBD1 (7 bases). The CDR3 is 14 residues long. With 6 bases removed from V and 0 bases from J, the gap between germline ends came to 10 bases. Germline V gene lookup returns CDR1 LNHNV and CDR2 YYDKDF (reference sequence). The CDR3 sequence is CATRQGTSTDTQYF. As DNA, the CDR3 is TGTGCCACCAGACAGGGGACTAGCACAGATACGCAGTATTTT.